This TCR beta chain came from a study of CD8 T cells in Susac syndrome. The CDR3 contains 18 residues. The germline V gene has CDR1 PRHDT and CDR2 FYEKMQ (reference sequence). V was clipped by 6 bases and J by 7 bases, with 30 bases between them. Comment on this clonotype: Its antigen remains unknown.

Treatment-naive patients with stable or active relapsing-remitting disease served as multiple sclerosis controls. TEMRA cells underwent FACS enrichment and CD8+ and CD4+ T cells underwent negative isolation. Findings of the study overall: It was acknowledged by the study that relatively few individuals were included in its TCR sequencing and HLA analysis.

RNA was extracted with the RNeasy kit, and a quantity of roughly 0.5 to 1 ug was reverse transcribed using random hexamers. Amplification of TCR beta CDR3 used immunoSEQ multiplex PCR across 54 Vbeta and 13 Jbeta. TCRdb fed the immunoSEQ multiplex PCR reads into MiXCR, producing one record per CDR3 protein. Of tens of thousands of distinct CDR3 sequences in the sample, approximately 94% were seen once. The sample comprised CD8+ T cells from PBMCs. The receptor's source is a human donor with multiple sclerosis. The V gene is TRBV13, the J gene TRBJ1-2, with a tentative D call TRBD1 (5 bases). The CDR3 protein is CASSSTDAADGAWAGYTF. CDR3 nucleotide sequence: TGTGCCAGCAGTTCTACCGACGCTGCGGACGGGGCCTGGGCTGGCTACACCTTC.